Only a few counts were recorded for the clone carrying this TCR beta chain. What it binds is not known. This entry belongs to a study of identical twins. Study-wide results and caveats: The models gave estimates that fell short of the out-of-frame TCR alpha sharing seen in monozygotic twins.

TCRdb re-called the 5' RACE reads with MiXCR, one entry per CDR3 protein. This table has 500,000 to 600,000 distinct CDR3 sequences, roughly a fifth appearing once. Germline V CDR1 and CDR2: DFQATT, SNEGSKA (reference sequence). The length of the CDR3 is 15 residues. Unmatched junction bases numbered 10, after V lost 6 bases and J lost 4 bases. Separately, the same data were catalogued under a study of T cells expressing NK-cell markers. That paper notes: Sorting was limited to alpha-beta TCR-expressing T cells with an anti-gamma-delta TCR antibody in several experiments. The dominant NKG2C+ clonotypes represented 1.0-7.0% of CD8+ T cells in six or seven donors.

Sequences were obtained from CD4+ T cells sorted from blood. The chain employs TRBV20-1 and TRBJ2-3, with TRBD1 matching over 10 bases. The receptor comes from a woman aged 18-30 years in good health. The DNA of the CDR3 is TGCAGTGCCCCCCCAGACAGGGGGCGGGCAGATACGCAGTATTTT. Its protein is CSAPPDRGRADTQYF.